This T cell receptor (beta chain) appears in the sequencing data of a study of identical twins. TCRdb re-analysed the 5' RACE reads in MiXCR, keeping a single row per CDR3 protein. Of around 480,000 distinct CDR3 sequences listed, around 14% are singletons. The V gene end was trimmed by 7 bases and the J gene end by 10 bases; junction bases not matched to a gene: 5. Germline V gives CDR1 SQVTM, CDR2 ANQGSEA. The CDR3 extends over 11 amino acids. This clonotype was recorded many times. These data are also associated with another study on yellow fever vaccine responses in identical twins.

The rearrangement uses TRBV29-1 and TRBJ2-1; 9 bases fit TRBD2. The sequence was obtained from a woman in her late teens or twenties in good health. The sample comprised CD4+ T cells sorted from blood. The CDR3 loop is CSGGGLAEQFF. CDR3 in DNA: TGCAGCGGTGGGGGACTAGCAGAGCAGTTCTTC.